This paragraph covers one T cell receptor (beta chain) sequence. Antigen unknown. The V end was cut by 6 bases, the J end by 8 bases, with 10 bases between. This CDR3 has 11 amino acids. Germline-derived CDR1 and CDR2 are SNHLY and FYNNEI. The data were taken from a study of cytomegalovirus exposure and HLA in healthy donors. Study context: The 120 or so validation repertoires used a platform that matched the one used for the approximately 690 first-cohort repertoires, as a later analysis reported. General study results and limits: Whilst most TCR sequences proved rare, a subset of public TCRs occurred across many donors. In vitro experiments confirmed that a few CMV-associated chains were specific for CMV antigens.

This table comes from immunoSEQ multiplex PCR, and its TCRdb copy is limited to in-frame clones, with some not included. The sample has some 310,000 clones, approximately 88% seen once. Source material: PBMCs. The chain carries TRBV2 and TRBJ1-1; D is unclear. The receptor's source is a man between 25 and 39 years old in good health and CMV-seronegative. The CDR3 loop is CASRTRTEAFF. In DNA, the CDR3 is TGTGCCAGCAGGACAAGAACCGAAGCTTTCTTT.